Following are 2 T cell receptor beta chains from one sample sequenced in a study of CD8 T cells in Susac syndrome. Random-hexamer reverse transcription was applied to roughly 0.45 to 1 ug RNA. TCRdb reprocessed the immunoSEQ multiplex PCR reads via MiXCR and lists one record per CDR3 protein. This table has approximately 210,000 distinct CDR3 sequences, 94% appearing once. The sequencing sample was made of CD4+ T cells from PBMCs. Source of these receptors: a human donor with Susac syndrome.

This clonotype was observed a handful of times. The chain links TRBV5-1 to TRBJ2-5; weak D call: TRBD1 (5 bases). Trimming cost V 0 bases and J 4 bases, with 13 bases left between them. Per germline, CDR1 SGHRS and CDR2 YFSETQ. The CDR3 contains 15 residues. The CDR3 loop reads CASSLAAGARETQYF. In DNA, the CDR3 is TGCGCCAGCAGCTTGGCGGCTGGGGCGAGAGAGACCCAGTACTTC.

The chain joins TRBV9 to TRBJ1-1, with a tentative D call TRBD1 (6 bases). CDR3 length equals 16 residues. Germline CDR1 is SGDLS and CDR2 is YYNGEE. V was shortened by 0 bases and J by 1 base, with 13 bases between the two germline ends. Written as DNA, the CDR3 is TGTGCCAGCAGCGTAGCTCCGGGCAGGGGGAACACTGAAGCTTTCTTT. As protein: CASSVAPGRGNTEAFF.